This T cell receptor (beta chain) was sequenced in a study of T cells in Graves' hyperthyroidism and ophthalmopathy. The TCR beta CDR3 regions underwent amplification using RNA transcripts as the source. Primed by the HTBI set, a first-round RT-PCR was run on the TCR CDR3. TCRdb ran MiXCR on the multiplex PCR reads and lists one entry per CDR3 protein. Of about 360,000 distinct CDR3 sequences listed, around 14% are singletons. Many counts were recorded for this clonotype. Antigen: not known. Study-wide results and caveats: Most thyroid-expanded clonotypes above 0.001 were also found in blood. Stable hyperthyroidism and ophthalmopathy were separated using 13 V-J signatures.

CDR1 is MDHEN, CDR2 SYDVKM, per germline. The V and J ends lost 4 bases and 4 bases, in that order; junction bases with no gene match: 7. CDR3 size: 14 residues. The sequenced sample consisted of blood. V is TRBV28 and J is TRBJ2-7; 7 bases map to TRBD1. The receptor's source is a woman aged 18-29 years with Graves' hyperthyroidism. The CDR3 is CASSSRQGRYEQYF. The CDR3 bases are TGTGCCAGCAGTTCCCGACAGGGCAGGTACGAGCAGTACTTC.